These 7 T cell receptor beta chains were all obtained from the same sample, sequenced in a study of PD-L1 blockade in urothelial cancer. TCRdb keeps only in-frame clones here, not all; method: immunoSEQ multiplex PCR. The table records roughly 51,000 clones, 79% of them present only once. Stated time point: pretreatment peripheral blood. Sequenced material: PBMCs, taken around atezolizumab (anti-PD-L1) treatment. All receptors come from a man between 65 and 85 years old with urothelial cancer.

The chain uses TRBV30 and TRBJ1-3; 7 nucleotides align to TRBD1. Germline CDR1 reads GTSNPN; CDR2 reads SVGIG (reference sequence). The CDR3 is 14 residues long. Trimming cost V 3 bases and J 2 bases; bases outside gene matches: 4. The CDR3, as DNA: TGTGCCTGGAGAAGGGGGCTCGCTGGAAACACCATATATTTT. As protein: CAWRRGLAGNTIYF.

This clone was recorded a few times. The V and J genes are TRBV4-1 and TRBJ1-2; perhaps TRBD1 as D (6 bases). Trimming took off 5 bases at V and 5 bases at J, with 30 bases between the two ends. CDR1 is MGHRA and CDR2 is YSYEKL in the germline V gene. This CDR3 has 19 amino acids. CDR3 bases: TGCGCCAGCAGCAGTCGAGCAAGTTTACAGGGACACGACGGGTATGGCTACACCTTC. Translation gives CASSSRASLQGHDGYGYTF.

The chain employs TRBV7-6 and TRBJ2-3, with a possible D match to TRBD2 (5 bases). Germline V gene data show CDR1 as SGHVS and CDR2 as FNYEAQ. Trimming stripped 2 bases from V and 2 bases from J, with 8 bases between. This CDR3 has 14 residues. CDR3 in amino acids: CASSLSGFTDTQYF. CDR3 DNA: TGTGCCAGCAGCTTAAGCGGCTTCACAGATACGCAGTATTTT.

This clone was picked up a small number of times. V gene TRBV5-1 combines with J gene TRBJ2-1; weak D call: TRBD1 (6 bases). The CDR3 covers 15 residues. V dropped 4 bases and J dropped 5 bases, with 16 bases sitting between them. Germline CDR1 is SGHRS and CDR2 is YFSETQ. CDR3 region: CASSPGDGTDNEQFF. The DNA of the CDR3 is TGCGCCAGCAGCCCAGGGGACGGTACAGACAATGAGCAGTTCTTC. The full variable domain, in which reference TRBV5-1 and TRBJ2-1 provide the parts outside the CDR3, is KAGVTQTPRYLIKTRGQQVTLSCSPISGHRSVSWYQQTPGQGLQFLFEYFSETQRNKGNFPGRFSGRQFSNSRSEMNVSTLELGDSALYLCASSPGDGTDNEQFFGPGTRLTVL.

This clone was found once. The rearrangement uses TRBV25-1 and TRBJ2-1; 11 bases are a match to TRBD2. The CDR3 sequence is 14 residues long. J was trimmed by 7 bases and V by 8 bases; bases with no gene match: 7. Germline-derived CDR1 and CDR2 are MGHDK and SYGVNS. CDR3 sequence: CASVIAGGHNEQFF. Written as DNA, the CDR3 is TGTGCCAGCGTCATAGCGGGAGGGCATAATGAGCAGTTCTTC.

V gene TRBV5-1 combines with J gene TRBJ1-2; tentatively, D is TRBD1 (6 bases). The V end was cut by 3 bases, the J end by 6 bases, with 18 bases between. Germline lookup yields CDR1 SGHRS and CDR2 YFSETQ. CDR3 length: 15 amino acids. The CDR3 loop reads CASSYYLNRDHGYTF. The CDR3, as DNA: TGCGCCAGCAGCTACTACTTAAACAGGGACCATGGCTACACCTTC.

This chain connects TRBV6-5 to TRBJ2-6, with TRBD1 as a possible D gene (5 bases). Germline lookup yields CDR1 MNHEY and CDR2 SVGAGI. Trimming stripped 7 bases from V and 3 bases from J, with 13 bases between. The CDR3 extends over 15 amino acids. The CDR3 is CASTAGSGGANVLTF. The CDR3 DNA reads as TGTGCCAGCACCGCAGGGTCCGGTGGGGCCAACGTCCTGACTTTC.